This entry describes one TCR beta chain. There is no known antigen for this receptor. Within one base of it there is no much larger clone, and no base qualities were kept. The identical CDR3 is also encoded by other nucleotide sequences in the sample. These data come from a study of blood T cell repertoires in COVID-19 (dated by TCRdb to about 2020). About the investigation overall: The collaborator samples originated in the United States, Italy and Spain and spanned the acute and convalescent phases of COVID-19. The prospective study material was composed of cDNA or gDNA derived from T cells, B-cell-depleted T cells, or PBMCs. Deeply sampled blood TCRbeta repertoires from subjects exposed to, actively infected with, or recovered from COVID-19 were included in the dataset. A freely available public database, intended as a resource for researchers studying the immune response to SARS-CoV-2, is where the repertoires were released. The samples were drawn from the first 160 participants of the ongoing ImmuneRACE study and from 1,200 or so subjects provided by 6 global collaborators. A de-identified subject ID, COVID-19 status, age in years and sex were almost always included in the sample metadata. Where available, HLA class I and class II types were taken from metadata supplied by the sample provider and were not determined by assay-based typing. Study-wide findings and limitations: How much clinical and demographic metadata was included differed by source and by participant, and the metadata was provided uncurated.

From its cysteine to its phenylalanine, the CDR3 spans 12 amino acids. The read is trimmed to its CDR3 DNA, 36 bases read in frame from base 1. V gives up 4 bases and J gives up 1 base, and the segment between their germline ends measures 5 bases. CDR1 and CDR2 (SGHRS, YFSETQ) derive from the germline V gene. The immunoSEQ Assay, a bias-controlled multiplex PCR, was used to amplify TCRbeta CDR3 regions from genomic DNA. In the original analysis: Within the assay, amplification of reference gene primers was used to estimate how many nucleated cells each sample contained. To quantify the absolute abundance of each unique TCRbeta CDR3 rearrangement, sequence reads were collapsed and filtered. For each sample, productive Simpson clonality was calculated as the square root of Simpson's diversity index across productive rearrangements. As stored in TCRdb, this immuneACCESS dataset retains in-frame rearrangements with V and J assigned. A fraction of the clones does not appear; measured against another copy, unresolved V genes explain less than half of the discrepancy, and the remainder lacks a known reason. V and J calls and clone size follow that table, whereas D and trimming were derived from the DNA. This sample gives around 380,000 clones in total; around 87% of them show up just once. The ten most abundant clones make up approximately 1.3% of the sample.

Enrolling through a virtual design, the prospective study's participants ranged in age from roughly 18 to 90 years and lived across 24 United States geographic areas. In the prospective study, cohorts were assigned on the basis of participant-reported clinical history obtained from a screening survey and a study questionnaire. Recovered participants in ImmuneRACE Cohort 3 were defined as having two consecutive negative NP/OP PCR tests, clearance from a healthcare professional, or resolution of symptoms. In the prospective study, whole blood, serum and a nasopharyngeal or oropharyngeal swab were collected from each participant by mobile phlebotomists. Prospective study participants could optionally give additional blood draws and questionnaires over an approximately two-month period. Before DNA extraction, prospective study blood samples were shipped either frozen or at room temperature.

The rearranged segments are TRBV5-1 and TRBJ1-1; the D gene is unclear. This receptor was identified in a man aged 30-40 years who had recovered from COVID-19. Specimen: PBMCs or T cells enriched from blood (not recorded which). The CDR3 has the sequence CASSTRNTEAFF. In nucleotide form, the sequence is TGCGCCAGCAGCACAAGGAACACTGAAGCTTTCTTT.